This TCR beta chain is drawn from a study of T and B cells in COVID-19 patients (dated by TCRdb to 2018 to 2021). The study in broad terms: In this study, adaptive immunity was profiled in COVID-19 patients who either had active infection or had recovered, using TRB and IGH repertoire sequencing of peripheral blood. The recovered cohort included over 15 patients who contributed 20 or so samples, and most of those patients had mild to moderate COVID-19 that was managed on an outpatient basis. Median age was approximately 30 years in the recovered cohort versus approximately 62 years in the active-infection cohort. Of the approximately 20 patients in the active-infection cohort, approximately 12 were critically ill and needed mechanical ventilation or ECMO. In the active-infection cohort, about 90% of the roughly 20 patients had comorbidities linked to unfavorable COVID-19 outcome. Over 7 million TCR sequences were analysed in a TCR and BCR sequence repository that covered around 40 patients and some 72 time points. Two patients belonged to both the recovered and active cohorts because samples were available from active disease and after recovery. An age-matched reference group of some 40 healthy donors negative for COVID-19 antibodies was used as the comparison for repertoire analyses. As many as 9 follow-up blood samples were taken per patient, and some of the samples covered different disease stages within the same individual.

Genomic DNA extracted from blood was used in amounts of about 250-500 ng for amplification of TRB repertoires. Trimming at the junction amounts to 5 bases on V and 7 bases on J, and the germline ends lie 18 bases apart. Reading the germline V gene gives CDR1 MNHEY and CDR2 SVGAGI. The CDR3 numbers 14 residues from cysteine through phenylalanine. The read is trimmed to its CDR3 DNA, 42 bases read in frame from base 1. This clonotype appeared a few times. Its recognized antigen is unknown. One base away there is no much larger clone; base qualities are not given. TCRdb lists the instrument as Illumina MiSeq. TRB rearrangements were amplified by multiplex PCR with BIOMED2 TRB-A/B primer pools. Two consecutive PCRs added Illumina-compatible adapters and 7-nucleotide sample barcodes to the amplicons. Phusion HS II polymerase was used for all library PCRs. Amplicons were purified from gel with the NucleoSpin Gel and PCR Clean-up kit, quantified on Qubit, and pooled at 4 to 5 nM. Before Illumina next-generation sequencing, the quality of the amplicon pool was assessed on an Agilent 2100 Bioanalyzer. The original methods were these. TRB rearrangements were annotated with MiXCR 3.0.8 using the default MiXCR reference library. Non-productive reads and sequences with fewer than 2 reads were removed, and every unique CDR3 nucleotide sequence was treated as one clone. Clonality, diversity, richness and V-J gene usage were calculated in R 3.5.1. GLIPH2 was used for TCR clustering by CDR3 similarity, and generation probabilities were calculated by OLGA. GLIPH2 clusters were kept only when the clusters contained at least four unique TCR clonotypes present in at least three individuals. The public reads were quality trimmed at Q25 with fastp and then assembled into clones with MiXCR by TCRdb, keeping productive beta chains. Entries are consolidated by CDR3 protein sequence, retaining the most common genes and DNA. The V and J calls and clone size are TCRdb's, not the authors'. The table for this sample lists 8,700 or so distinct CDR3 sequences; over 25% of them were counted only once. 20% to 25% of the sample rests with the top ten.

Results and caveats for the whole study, not just this receptor: Blood samples obtained from mildly ill patients during symptoms, as well as early samples obtained from severe cases, were available only in scarce numbers. The recovered cohort had 2,400 or so exclusive TCR clusters, including some 30 low-pGen clusters. TRB repertoires were highly clonal in active COVID-19, whereas diversity and richness at recovery rose above healthy donor levels. TRBV/TRBJ gene usage was reported as strongly skewed in patients with COVID-19. It was stated that prospective validation of the reported TCR clusters was required before the clusters could be put to clinical use. Specific T cell subsets (CD4+/Treg/CD8+) and sorted SARS-CoV-2-responsive or tetramer+ T cells had not yet been sequenced, and the corresponding sequencing experiments were ongoing. The cohort was judged too small for assessing how HLA contributes to COVID-19 susceptibility or severity.

What was sequenced was blood. Recombination joined TRBV6-5 with TRBJ2-7, and TRBD1 may be the D gene, going by 5 matching bases. The sequence was obtained from a human donor who had recovered from COVID-19. In nucleotide form, the sequence is TGTGCCAGCAGTCCCGGGCCAGGGTCTGGAGAGCAGTACTTC. Translated, it reads CASSPGPGSGEQYF.